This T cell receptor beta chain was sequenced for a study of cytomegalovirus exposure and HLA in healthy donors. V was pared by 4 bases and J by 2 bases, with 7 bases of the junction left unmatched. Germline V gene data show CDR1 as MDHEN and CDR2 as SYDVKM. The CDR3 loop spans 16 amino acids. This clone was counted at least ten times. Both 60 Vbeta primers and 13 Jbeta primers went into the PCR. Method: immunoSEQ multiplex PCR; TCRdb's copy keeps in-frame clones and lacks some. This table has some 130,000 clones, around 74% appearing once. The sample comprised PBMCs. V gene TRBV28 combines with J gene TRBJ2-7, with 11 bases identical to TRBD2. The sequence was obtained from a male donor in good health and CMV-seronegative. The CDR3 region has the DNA TGTGCCAGCAGTTGGGGGACTAGCGGTGGAACCTACGAGCAGTACTTC. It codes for CASSWGTSGGTYEQYF.